The clone carrying this T cell receptor (beta chain) was recorded a few times. Its antigen is still unknown. Other DNA sequences of this sample code for an identical CDR3. Germline V gene data show CDR1 as SQVTM and CDR2 as ANQGSEA. This CDR3 comprises 14 residues. Trimming removed 1 base at V and 4 bases at J, with 8 bases between. Regarding treatment: oral pan-JAK inhibitor, 5-10 mg twice daily. The study team obtained lesional scalp punch biopsies and peripheral blood from alopecia areata patients. The data stem from a study of CD8+ T cells in alopecia areata. Following extraction, RNA underwent reverse transcription to cDNA, which served as the sequencing template. Using immunoSEQ multiplex PCR, the repertoire was profiled, and TCRdb retains in-frame clones only, with some absent. The table shows about 210,000 clones, with around two fifths occurring only once. Whole-study results and caveats: Numerous clones, expanded in lesions, remained in scalp and blood during tofacitinib. The presence of one nonresponder keeps the tie between baseline CD8+ expansion and response uncertain.

The chain combines TRBV29-1 with TRBJ2-6; a weak D match, TRBD1 (5 bases). This sequence originates from a human donor with alopecia areata. The sequences come from CD4+ T cells sorted from blood, collected at approximately week 36, from a patient treated with tofacitinib. CDR3 protein: CSVEGGPGANVLTF. In DNA, the CDR3 is TGCAGCGTTGAAGGGGGCCCCGGGGCCAACGTCCTGACTTTC. Together with reference TRBV29-1 and TRBJ2-6, the CDR3 gives the full variable domain: SAVISQKPSRDICQRGTSLTIQCQVDSQVTMMFWYRQQPGQSLTLIATANQGSEATYESGFVIDKFPISRPNLTFSTLTVSNMSPEDSSIYLCSVEGGPGANVLTFGAGSRLTVL.